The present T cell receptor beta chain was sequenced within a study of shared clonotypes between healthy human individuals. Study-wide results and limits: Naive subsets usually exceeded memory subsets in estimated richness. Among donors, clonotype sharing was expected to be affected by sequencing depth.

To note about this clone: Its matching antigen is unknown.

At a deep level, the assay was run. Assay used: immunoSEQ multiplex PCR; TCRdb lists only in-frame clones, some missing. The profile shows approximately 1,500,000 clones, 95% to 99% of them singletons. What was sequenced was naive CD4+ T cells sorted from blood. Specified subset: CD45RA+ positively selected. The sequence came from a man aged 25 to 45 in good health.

The CDR3 DNA is TGCGCCAGCAGTAGGAGCGGAGCGGTGACCGGGGAGCTGTTTTTT. The encoded protein is CASSRSGAVTGELFF. The V and J genes are TRBV4-1 and TRBJ2-2, with a possible D match to TRBD2 (5 bases). CDR1 is MGHRA, CDR2 YSYEKL, per germline. The V end lost 6 bases, the J end lost 5 bases, and 16 bases lay between the germline ends. This CDR3 has 15 amino acids.